The 11 T cell receptor beta chains below all came from one sample that was sequenced in a study of T cells in Graves' hyperthyroidism and ophthalmopathy. RNA transcripts served as the template for amplifying TCR beta CDR3 regions. Researchers ran a first-round RT-PCR on the TCR CDR3 using the HTBI primer set. TCRdb re-called the multiplex PCR reads with MiXCR, one entry per CDR3 protein. The sample shows hundreds of thousands of distinct CDR3 sequences, about 24% of them seen only once. Specimen: blood. These receptors were taken from a woman aged 25 to 39 with Graves' ophthalmopathy.

This clonotype came up many times. The CDR3 here is CASSLKESYGYTF. Here the CDR3 DNA reads TGTGCCAGCAGTTTAAAGGAGTCGTATGGCTACACCTTC. The chain employs TRBV12-3 or TRBV12-4 and TRBJ1-2, with no clear D. Trimming pared 2 bases from V and 5 bases from J, leaving 9 bases between. The CDR3 sequence is 13 residues long.

This clonotype came up many times. The chain couples TRBV29-1 to TRBJ2-5; 8 bases map to TRBD1. This CDR3 comprises 14 residues. Germline CDR1 reads SQVTM; CDR2 reads ANQGSEA. The V segment lost 0 bases and the J segment 5 bases; nucleotides outside the gene matches: 5. CDR3 amino acids: CSVEEGTGGETQYF. The DNA for the CDR3 is TGCAGCGTTGAAGAAGGCACAGGGGGGGAGACCCAGTACTTC.

V usage is TRBV18 and J usage is TRBJ2-7, with D tentatively TRBD2 (6 bases). Trimming removed 6 bases from V and 3 bases from J, with 12 bases in between. The germline V gene has CDR1 KGHSH and CDR2 LQKENI. This CDR3 contains 13 residues. The CDR3 sequence is CASSRVGGYEQYF. The CDR3 coding sequence is TGTGCCAGCTCGCGTGTGGGGGGCTACGAGCAGTACTTC.

This clonotype appeared many times. The rearrangement links TRBV12-3 or TRBV12-4 to TRBJ1-2; tentative D call: TRBD1 (5 bases). This CDR3 has 14 residues. With 5 bases removed from V and 4 bases from J, the gap between germline ends came to 14 bases. The CDR3 protein is CASSPGPLSYGYTF. DNA of the CDR3: TGTGCCAGCAGTCCGGGACCGCTCTCCTATGGCTACACCTTC.

This clonotype was observed at least ten times. The CDR3 sequence: CATSAISTGENTGELFF. The DNA of the CDR3 is TGTGCCACCAGTGCGATCTCAACGGGGGAGAACACCGGGGAGCTGTTTTTT. The V and J genes are TRBV24-1 and TRBJ2-2; D is perhaps TRBD2 (6 bases). V lost 5 bases to trimming and J lost 1 base, with 16 bases between them. This CDR3 region has 17 residues. CDR1 is KGHDR, CDR2 SFDVKD, per germline.

This clonotype occurred many times. The V gene is TRBV19, the J gene TRBJ1-1; D is ambiguous. Germline V gene data show CDR1 as LNHDA and CDR2 as SQIVND (reference sequence). Trimming took off 3 bases at V and 3 bases at J, with 11 bases between the two ends. This CDR3 has 14 residues. The CDR3 nucleotides read TGTGCCAGTAGTATCGAGGATCTTCACACTGAAGCTTTCTTT. Translated: CASSIEDLHTEAFF.

V usage is TRBV19 and J usage is TRBJ2-2; D unresolved. The V end lost 7 bases, the J end lost 7 bases, and 10 bases lay between the germline ends. The CDR3 has 12 residues. Germline CDR1 is LNHDA and CDR2 is SQIVND (reference sequence). CDR3 bases: TGTGCCAGTACCTCTAAGGTCGGGGAGCTGTTTTTT. Its translation: CASTSKVGELFF.

This clonotype was counted ten times or more. This sequence joins TRBV6-1 and TRBJ1-2; 7 bases agree with TRBD1. CDR3 length: 12 residues. Per germline, CDR1 MNHNS and CDR2 SASEGT. With 8 bases clipped from V and 9 bases from J, the junction kept 9 bases outside the gene matches. CDR3: CASAPRGQRYTF. CDR3 DNA: TGTGCCAGCGCACCGCGGGGACAGCGCTACACCTTC.

This clonotype was seen many times. The rearrangement uses TRBV28 and TRBJ1-2; maybe TRBD1 (6 bases). The ends were cut back, 7 bases at V and 4 bases at J, with 16 bases in the middle. The CDR3 runs to 14 residues. Germline V gene sequence: CDR1 MDHEN, CDR2 SYDVKM. CDR3 loop: CASIQSGHSYGYTF. The CDR3 nucleotides are TGTGCCAGCATTCAATCGGGACACTCCTATGGCTACACCTTC.

The V call is TRBV2, the J call TRBJ1-1, with a tentative D call TRBD1 (5 bases). The CDR3 consists of 11 residues. Germline V CDR1 and CDR2: SNHLY, FYNNEI. V was shortened by 3 bases and J by 9 bases, with 8 bases between the two germline ends. CDR3 sequence reads: CASSDRVQAFF. The CDR3, as DNA: TGTGCCAGCAGTGACAGGGTTCAAGCTTTCTTT.

This clonotype was detected ten times or more. V is TRBV15 and J is TRBJ1-2, with no clear D. The germline gives CDR1 LNHNV, CDR2 YYDKDF (reference sequence). The V end lost 0 bases, the J end lost 3 bases, and 23 bases lay between the germline ends. The length of the CDR3 is 19 residues. CDR3 bases: TGTGCCACCAGCAGAGATTTGGTTGCTGTCGGGGAACGATACTATGGCTACACCTTC. Translated, it gives CATSRDLVAVGERYYGYTF.